The sequence of this T cell receptor beta chain was determined in a study of sequential checkpoint blockade in melanoma. About the study: 75 to 95 pretreatment tumor DNA samples were TCRβ immunosequenced.

Profiling relied on immunoSEQ multiplex PCR, and the TCRdb table lists in-frame clones only, not all of them. The data contain about 37,000 clones, approximately 30% of them singletons. Treatment described: randomized to nivolumab then ipilimumab (arm A) or the reverse (arm B). No patient had prior DNA-damaging chemotherapy. Germline CDR1 reads WSHSY; CDR2 reads SAAADI. The CDR3 consists of 14 residues. V was pared by 10 bases and J by 5 bases, with 17 bases between. The source is a human donor with melanoma. The V gene is TRBV10-2, the J gene TRBJ2-2; possible D gene TRBD2, 5 bases. Source: tumor tissue (inferred from file names), taken from a patient given nivolumab and ipilimumab in sequence. CDR3 DNA: TGCGCCACCCGCGGCGGCCGGGGAACCGGGGAGCTGTTTTTT. It translates to CATRGGRGTGELFF.